The next 30 T cell receptor beta chains were all read from a single sample in a study. MiXCR, run by TCRdb on the 5' RACE reads, gives a single entry per CDR3 protein. The sample lists about 32,000 distinct CDR3 sequences, roughly 27% occurring once. The sorted Tregs were CD4+CD25+CD127-/low cells. The sequenced sample consisted of tumor-infiltrating Tregs sorted from the breast tumor. These receptors all stem from a female donor with breast cancer.

Concerning this clonotype itself: The conserved closing phenylalanine or tryptophan is absent in this CDR3, likely reflecting a read error. V and J are TRBV7-3 and TRBJ2-1; D gene ambiguous. Germline assignment: CDR1 SGHTA and CDR2 FQGTGA. Trimming stripped 5 bases from V and 0 bases from J, with 17 bases between. The CDR3 has 17 residues. The CDR3 protein is CASSPLPLKSSYNEQFS. In nucleotides, the CDR3 is TGTGCCAGCAGCCCACTCCCTCTAAAGAGCTCCTACAATGAGCAGTTCTCC.

The chain uses TRBV6-1 and TRBJ2-3, with 8 nucleotides matching TRBD1. The J segment lost 6 bases and the V segment lost 3 bases, leaving 17 bases of the junction unmatched. Germline V lookup: CDR1 MNHNS, CDR2 SASEGT. The CDR3 is 18 residues long. The CDR3 bases are TGTGCCAGCAGTGACTCAATGACAGGGGTCCCGCTCGTGGATACGCAGTATTTT. This codes for CASSDSMTGVPLVDTQYF.

This clonotype has at least ten counts. This rearrangement joins TRBV4-1 to TRBJ1-5; D call uncertain. V shed 0 bases and J shed 0 bases, with 12 bases lying between them. The germline CDR1 and CDR2 sequences are MGHRA and YSYEKL. There are 17 residues in the CDR3. CDR3 amino acids: CASSQDWPTYSNQPQHF. The CDR3 bases are TGCGCCAGCAGCCAAGACTGGCCAACTTATAGCAATCAGCCCCAGCATTTT.

This clonotype was seen more than once but under ten times. This sequence may be a read error, since a much larger clone differs from it by one base. The chain employs TRBV7-2 and TRBJ2-7; unclear D gene. The ends were cut back, 0 bases at V and 2 bases at J, with 11 bases in the middle. This CDR3 comprises 15 residues. Germline assignment: CDR1 SGHTA and CDR2 FQGNSA. CDR3 sequence: CASSLAAGWTYEQYF. The CDR3 DNA is TGTGCCAGCAGCTTAGCAGCTGGGTGGACCTACGAGCAGTACTTC. The full variable domain, completed using reference TRBV7-2 and TRBJ2-7, is GAGVSQSPSNKVTEKGKDVELRCDPISGHTALYWYRQSLGQGLEFLIYFQGNSAPDKSGLPSDRFSAERTGGSVSTLTIQRTQQEDSAVYLCASSLAAGWTYEQYFGPGTRLTVT.

With respect to this clonotype: The junction does not match germline at one end; this may be a read error. The CDR3 sequence is CASSYNRGPGNTIYF. In DNA, the CDR3 is TGCGCCAGCAGTTATAACAGGGGGCCTGGAAACACCATATATTTT. J is TRBJ1-3 and V is TRBV6-6, with 9 bases aligning to TRBD1. The germline gives CDR1 MNHNY, CDR2 SVGAGI (reference sequence). This CDR3 has 15 residues.

Only a few counts were recorded for this clonotype. The rearrangement joins TRBV5-1 to TRBJ2-7, with TRBD1 identical over 10 bases. V lost 2 bases, J lost 2 bases, and 1 base stayed unmatched. CDR3 length equals 14 residues. In germline, CDR1 is SGHRS, CDR2 YFSETQ. The CDR3 protein is CASSFGTGAYEQYF. The CDR3 coding sequence is TGCGCCAGCAGCTTCGGGACAGGGGCCTACGAGCAGTACTTC.

By sample share, this clonotype is medium-sized (0.01 to 0.1%). The V gene is TRBV4-1, the J gene TRBJ2-7; weak D call: TRBD2 (6 bases). Germline CDR1 reads MGHRA; CDR2 reads YSYEKL. The ends were cut back, 3 bases at V and 4 bases at J, with 10 bases in the middle. This CDR3 comprises 13 residues. The CDR3 loop is CASSQTGGYEQYF. The CDR3 DNA sequence: TGCGCCAGCAGCCAGACCGGGGGTTACGAGCAGTACTTC.

The chain joins TRBV4-1 to TRBJ1-2; no reliable D call. Germline assignment: CDR1 MGHRA and CDR2 YSYEKL. This CDR3 region has 13 residues. V lost 4 bases and J lost 2, with 8 bases in between. Written as DNA, the CDR3 is TGCGCCAGCAGCCCCGGGATGAACTATGGCTACACCTTC. Protein sequence: CASSPGMNYGYTF.

Of note for this clonotype: A much larger clone differs from this one at a single base, so this may be a read error. The chain has TRBV12-3 or TRBV12-4 and TRBJ2-1; no clear D. Trimming removed 1 base at V and 9 bases at J, with 10 bases between. The CDR3 consists of 13 residues. Here the CDR3 reads CASSLGGVAEQFF. CDR3 sequence (DNA): TGTGCCAGCAGTTTAGGGGGTGTTGCTGAGCAGTTCTTC.

This clonotype ranks as medium-sized. This sequence joins TRBV6-5 and TRBJ1-5; 8 bases map to TRBD1. CDR1 is MNHEY, CDR2 SVGAGI, per germline. The CDR3 is 14 amino acids. V trimming: 4 bases; J trimming: 7 bases; junction bases outside the gene matches: 6. The CDR3 loop reads CASSSGTGGQPQHF. The CDR3 bases are TGTGCCAGCAGTTCCGGGACAGGAGGGCAGCCCCAGCATTTT.

This clonotype was found many times. The chain combines TRBV3-1 with TRBJ2-1, with 7 bases matching TRBD2. The germline V gene has CDR1 LGHDT and CDR2 YNNKEL (reference sequence). The CDR3 is 19 amino acids. J was trimmed by 3 bases and V by 4 bases; bases with no gene match: 18. CDR3 region: CASSLNAGWEGMIYNEQFF. In DNA, the CDR3 is TGTGCCAGCAGCCTCAATGCGGGGTGGGAGGGTATGATCTACAATGAGCAGTTCTTC.

Regarding this clonotype: At one end, the junction sequence differs from germline, possibly due to a read error. The chain links TRBV12-3 or TRBV12-4 to TRBJ1-5; a weak D match, TRBD1 (6 bases). The CDR3 extends over 14 amino acids. The DNA of the CDR3 is TGTGCCAGCAGGATTACAGGGATCGGTCAGGCCCAGCATTTT. Its translation: CASRITGIGQAQHF.

This clonotype was detected only a few times. This chain uses TRBV6-6 with TRBJ2-7; no definite D call. Trimming took off 7 bases at V and 2 bases at J, with 15 bases between the two ends. Germline-derived CDR1 and CDR2 are MNHNY and SVGAGI (reference sequence). CDR3 length: 14 residues. This CDR3 is CASTADRRTYEQYF. In DNA, the CDR3 is TGTGCCAGCACGGCGGACCGCCGTACCTACGAGCAGTACTTC.

Details on this clonotype: A much larger clone sits a single nucleotide away, making a read error possible. The CDR3 DNA is TGCAGTGCCAGGGACAGGAGCGGACAGCCCCAGCATTTT. This sequence encodes CSARDRSGQPQHF. The genes are TRBV20-1 and TRBJ1-5; TRBD1 matches at 8 bases. The CDR3 consists of 13 residues. The V segment lost 6 bases and the J segment 7 bases; nucleotides outside the gene matches: 8. Germline assignment: CDR1 DFQATT and CDR2 SNEGSKA (reference sequence).

By frequency in the sample, this clonotype is medium-sized. This chain joins TRBV6-5 and TRBJ1-1; D gene unclear. The CDR3 extends over 16 amino acids. Per the germline V gene, CDR1 is MNHEY and CDR2 is SVGAGI. V lost 0 bases to trimming and J lost 4 bases, with 15 bases between them. CDR3 nucleotide sequence: TGTGCCAGCAGTTACTCAGTCCTCGGGAGACCCACTGAAGCTTTCTTT. Its translation is CASSYSVLGRPTEAFF.

In its sample, this clonotype was seen many times. This chain joins TRBV4-2 and TRBJ2-3; 9 positions match TRBD2. Germline V gene data show CDR1 as LGHNA and CDR2 as YNFKEQ. V was pared by 0 bases and J by 5 bases, with 6 bases of the junction left unmatched. This CDR3 contains 16 residues. In nucleotides, the CDR3 is TGTGCCAGCAGCCAAGACGTTGCGGGAGGGAGAGATACGCAGTATTTT. This gives the protein CASSQDVAGGRDTQYF.

V usage is TRBV20-1 and J usage is TRBJ1-5, with TRBD1 as a possible D gene (6 bases). From germline, CDR1 is DFQATT and CDR2 SNEGSKA (reference sequence). This CDR3 is built from 14 residues. Trimming removed 3 bases from V and 1 base from J, with 10 bases in between. For the CDR3, the DNA is TGCAGTGCTAGCGGGGGGCAAAGCAATCAGCCCCAGCATTTT. Its protein is CSASGGQSNQPQHF.

In the case of this clonotype: The CDR3 does not close with the conserved phenylalanine or tryptophan, likely indicating a read error. This sequence joins TRBV5-1 and TRBJ1-1, with 7 positions matching TRBD1. V lost 7 bases and J lost 2; bases outside the gene matches: 14. Germline values: CDR1 SGHRS, CDR2 YFSETQ. The CDR3 has 16 amino acids. For the CDR3, the DNA is TGCGCCAGCTCCCGACTTGGCGGGACAGATAACACTGAAGCTTTCCTT. Its protein is CASSRLGGTDNTEAFL.

This clonotype occurred many times. The chain uses TRBV11-2 and TRBJ2-1; TRBD2 matches 7 bases. Germline CDR1 SGHAT, CDR2 FQNNGV. Trimming cost V 5 bases and J 2 bases; bases outside gene matches: 6. CDR3 length: 15 amino acids. The DNA of the CDR3 is TGTGCCAGCAGCCAAAGCGGGGCCCCCTACAATGAGCAGTTCTTC. This sequence encodes CASSQSGAPYNEQFF.

With regard to this clonotype: A single base separates this from a much larger clone, so it may be a read error. V usage is TRBV20-1 and J usage is TRBJ1-5, with TRBD1 matching over 7 bases. This CDR3 comprises 15 residues. In germline, CDR1 is DFQATT, CDR2 SNEGSKA (reference sequence). V was pared by 3 bases and J by 2 bases, with 7 bases of the junction left unmatched. Here the CDR3 reads CSARGTGARNQPQHF. The DNA of the CDR3 is TGCAGTGCTAGGGGCACAGGGGCACGCAATCAGCCCCAGCATTTT.

This clonotype has at least ten counts. The chain carries TRBV24-1 and TRBJ1-5; D is unclear. The ends were cut back, 3 bases at V and 0 bases at J, with 14 bases in the middle. This CDR3 spans 17 amino acids. Germline V CDR1 and CDR2: KGHDR, SFDVKD. As DNA, the CDR3 is TGTGCCACCAGTGATCTGACCTACGGCTATAGCAATCAGCCCCAGCATTTT. Translating it yields CATSDLTYGYSNQPQHF.

The chain couples TRBV29-1 to TRBJ1-1, with D uncertain. V lost 6 bases and J lost 6, with 11 bases in between. The CDR3 sequence is 11 residues long. The germline gives CDR1 SQVTM, CDR2 ANQGSEA. CDR3 nucleotide sequence: TGCAGCGTCACTGACTTGGCTGAAGCTTTCTTT. Translated: CSVTDLAEAFF.

This clonotype was seen at least ten times. In nucleotides, the CDR3 is TGTGCCAGCAGTTGGACAGGGCCAAATGAAAAACTGTTTTTT. Its translation is CASSWTGPNEKLFF. This chain connects TRBV6-1 to TRBJ1-4; 8 bases match TRBD1. V dropped 5 bases and J dropped 5; count of bases not matched to a gene: 4. The CDR3 is 14 residues long. Per the germline V gene, CDR1 is MNHNS and CDR2 is SASEGT.

This clonotype was detected only a few times. A read error may account for a junction end that differs from germline. This sequence joins TRBV11-2 and TRBJ2-7; the D call may be TRBD1 or TRBD2 (6 bases each). Germline CDR1 reads SGHAT; CDR2 reads FQNNGV. The CDR3 loop spans 15 amino acids. The CDR3 coding sequence is TGTGCCTGCAGCTTCCAGGGGACTTCCACCGAGGAGCAGTACTTC. This gives the protein CACSFQGTSTEEQYF.

At least ten counts were recorded for this clonotype. The V and J genes are TRBV6-5 and TRBJ2-1; 9 positions agree with TRBD2. V gave up 4 bases and J gave up 0 bases; unmatched junction bases: 4. The CDR3 extends over 16 amino acids. CDR1 is MNHEY, CDR2 SVGAGI, per germline. CDR3 sequence: CASSFSTSGSYNEQFF. The CDR3 bases are TGTGCCAGCAGTTTTTCGACTAGCGGCTCCTACAATGAGCAGTTCTTC.

In this sample, this clonotype turned up once. The J gene is TRBJ2-7, the V gene TRBV5-6; D is unclear. The germline CDR1 and CDR2 sequences are SGHDT and YYEEEE. V was pared by 4 bases and J by 3 bases, with 11 bases between. The CDR3 contains 13 residues. The CDR3 is CASSLPLGYEQYF. CDR3 DNA: TGTGCCAGCAGCCTACCCCTGGGCTACGAGCAGTACTTC.

In this sample, this clonotype turned up many times. V gene TRBV4-1 combines with J gene TRBJ2-7, with 7 positions matching TRBD1. V shed 5 bases and J 0 bases; nucleotides not matched to a gene: 7. From germline, CDR1 is MGHRA and CDR2 YSYEKL. The CDR3 totals 15 residues. The CDR3 bases are TGCGCCAGCAGCGAAAGCAACAGGGGCTCCTACGAGCAGTACTTC. Its translation is CASSESNRGSYEQYF.

V gene TRBV19 combines with J gene TRBJ1-2; 10 nucleotides align to TRBD1. The germline CDR1 and CDR2 sequences are LNHDA and SQIVND (reference sequence). The CDR3 loop spans 13 amino acids. The J segment lost 5 bases and the V segment lost 6 bases, leaving 3 bases of the junction unmatched. CDR3 in amino acids: CASSPGQGYGYTF. The DNA for the CDR3 is TGTGCCAGTAGCCCGGGACAGGGGTATGGCTACACCTTC.

This clonotype was detected a few times. The chain links TRBV18 to TRBJ1-1; TRBD1 is a possible D gene (6 bases). This CDR3 is 15 amino acids long. Germline values: CDR1 KGHSH, CDR2 LQKENI. V lost 4 bases, J lost 5 bases, and 17 bases lay in between. CDR3 in DNA: TGTGCCAGCTCACGGGAACAGGGCTTGGGGACTGAAGCTTTCTTT. Protein sequence: CASSREQGLGTEAFF. The complete variable domain, with remaining parts taken from reference TRBV18 and TRBJ1-1, reads NAGVMQNPRHLVRRRGQEARLRCSPMKGHSHVYWYRQLPEEGLKFMVYLQKENIIDESGMPKERFSAEFPKEGPSILRIQQVVRGDSAAYFCASSREQGLGTEAFFGQGTRLTVV.

This clonotype appeared a few times. A much larger clone is a single base away; this may be a read error. The chain links TRBV10-3 to TRBJ2-5; a possible D gene is TRBD2 (5 bases). Trimming shortened V by 4 bases and J by 2 bases, and 11 bases separated the two germline ends. The CDR3 is made up of 14 amino acids. CDR1 and CDR2 (germline): ENHRY, SYGVKD. The CDR3 nucleotides read TGTGCCATCAGTGGGATAGGGAGTCAAGAGACCCAGTACTTC. It encodes CAISGIGSQETQYF.